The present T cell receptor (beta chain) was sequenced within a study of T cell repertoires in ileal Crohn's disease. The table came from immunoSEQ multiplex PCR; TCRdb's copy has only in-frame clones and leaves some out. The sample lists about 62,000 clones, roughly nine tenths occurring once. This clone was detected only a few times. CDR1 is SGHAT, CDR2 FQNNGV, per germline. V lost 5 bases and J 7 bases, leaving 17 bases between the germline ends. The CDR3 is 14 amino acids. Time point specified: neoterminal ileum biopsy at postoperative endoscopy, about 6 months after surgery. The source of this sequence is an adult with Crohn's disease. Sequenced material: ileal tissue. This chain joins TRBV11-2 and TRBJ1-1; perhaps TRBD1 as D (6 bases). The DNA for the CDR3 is TGTGCCAGCAGCCCCACGACAGGCTACTTTGAAGCTTTCTTT. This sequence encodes CASSPTTGYFEAFF.